These 10 T cell receptor beta chains were sequenced from one sample in a study of CD8 T cells in ankylosing spondylitis (TCRdb year 2017). Libraries were made using 5' RACE. Sequencing took place on an Illumina HiSeq 2500. TCRdb trimmed the raw reads at Q25, called clones with MiXCR and kept productive beta chains. Rows are combined by CDR3 protein, so each entry shows the most common genes and DNA. The sample table lists around 330,000 distinct CDR3 sequences, around 10% of them with a count of one. The ten largest clones add up to 9.1% of the sample. Sequencing was done on a sample of blood, either unsorted or a sorted T cell fraction (not recorded which). These receptors were collected from a female donor with ankylosing spondylitis or in good health (not recorded which).

Ten or more counts support this clonotype. The chain employs TRBV20-1 and TRBJ2-3, with D hard to call. V gave up 2 bases and J gave up 4 bases, with 4 bases separating them. The CDR3 loop spans 11 amino acids. Germline V CDR1 and CDR2: DFQATT, SNEGSKA (reference sequence). CDR3 nucleotide sequence: TGCAGTGCTAGAATGGCAGATACGCAGTATTTT. Encoded protein: CSARMADTQYF.

This clonotype was counted only a few times. The gene calls are TRBV5-5 and TRBJ2-7, with D possibly called TRBD1 or TRBD2 (5 bases each). This CDR3 has 15 residues. Germline V gene sequence: CDR1 SGHKS, CDR2 YYEKEE (reference sequence). The V end was cut by 2 bases, the J end by 0 bases, with 12 bases between. DNA of the CDR3: TGTGCCAGCAGCTTTCGAGAGGGGACCTCCTACGAGCAGTACTTC. It encodes CASSFREGTSYEQYF.

This clonotype came up many times. V gene TRBV20-1 combines with J gene TRBJ2-1; perhaps D is TRBD1 or TRBD2 (5 bases each). The CDR3 spans 12 residues. Trimming cost V 3 bases and J 9 bases, with 12 bases left between them. In germline, CDR1 is DFQATT, CDR2 SNEGSKA (reference sequence). The CDR3 region is CSASPGTGEQFF. CDR3 nucleotides: TGCAGTGCTAGTCCGGGGACGGGTGAGCAGTTCTTC.

The CDR3 nucleotides read TGCAGCGTTCTTCAGCTCACAGATACGCAGTATTTT. Its translation is CSVLQLTDTQYF. This chain connects TRBV29-1 to TRBJ2-3, with no clear D. V gave up 5 bases and J gave up 2 bases, with 8 bases separating them. CDR1 is SQVTM, CDR2 ANQGSEA, per germline. The CDR3 has 12 residues.

This clonotype was seen at least ten times. The V and J genes are TRBV7-2 and TRBJ1-5; 7 bases align to TRBD1. With V trimmed by 5 bases and J by 1 base, 2 bases remained unmatched. The CDR3 totals 14 residues. Germline lookup yields CDR1 SGHTA and CDR2 FQGNSA. The chain's CDR3 is CASSRQGSNQPQHF. The CDR3 coding sequence is TGTGCCAGCAGCCGACAGGGAAGCAATCAGCCCCAGCATTTT. The whole variable domain, filled in from reference TRBV7-2 and TRBJ1-5, reads GAGVSQSPSNKVTEKGKDVELRCDPISGHTALYWYRQSLGQGLEFLIYFQGNSAPDKSGLPSDRFSAERTGGSVSTLTIQRTQQEDSAVYLCASSRQGSNQPQHFGDGTRLSIL.

As to this clonotype: A much larger clone lies one base from this, so it may be a read error. The V call is TRBV27, the J call TRBJ2-1, with D uncertain. CDR1 and CDR2 from the germline V gene are MNHEY and SMNVEV (reference sequence). This CDR3 region has 15 residues. The germline V and J ends were trimmed by 5 bases and 8 bases, with 19 bases remaining between them. CDR3 DNA: TGTGCCAGCAGTATAGGTGTGAACTCCGCGGATGAGCAGTTCTTC. Protein sequence: CASSIGVNSADEQFF.

This clonotype was seen repeatedly, ten times or more. This rearrangement joins TRBV12-3 or TRBV12-4 to TRBJ2-7; TRBD2 matches 9 bases. This CDR3 has 12 residues. Trimming removed 6 bases from V and 3 bases from J; junction bases left unmatched: 0. The CDR3: CASRTSGYEQYF. The CDR3 DNA reads TGTGCCAGCAGGACTAGCGGCTACGAGCAGTACTTC.

V is TRBV23-1 and J is TRBJ2-2; possible D gene TRBD1, 6 bases. TRBV23-1 is labeled an ORF, and its function is uncertain. CDR3 length: 16 amino acids. Trimming removed 0 bases from V and 4 bases from J, with 12 bases in between. The CDR3 reads CASSQSTGQGTGELFF. The CDR3 DNA sequence: TGCGCCAGCAGTCAATCCACAGGGCAAGGCACCGGGGAGCTGTTTTTT.

Of note for this clonotype: Possible read error: a much larger clone is one base away. No conserved phenylalanine or tryptophan is present at the end of the CDR3, so a read error is the likely explanation. The V gene is TRBV7-2, the J gene TRBJ2-5, with 9 bases aligning to TRBD1. The CDR3 runs to 16 residues. V gave up 5 bases and J gave up 2 bases; unmatched junction bases: 9. The germline V gene has CDR1 SGHTA and CDR2 FQGNSA. CDR3 protein: CASSLSGQGGQETQYS. The CDR3 DNA reads TGTGCCAGCAGCCTCTCGGGACAGGGAGGGCAAGAGACCCAGTACTCC.

Ten or more counts support this clonotype. J is TRBJ2-1 and V is TRBV6-1, with 7 bases that match TRBD2. The junction had 17 bases not matched to a gene; V was cut back by 7 bases and J by 2 bases. The germline gives CDR1 MNHNS, CDR2 SASEGT. The CDR3 is 18 residues long. CDR3 sequence reads: CASKGRVAGALTYNEQFF. Written as DNA, the CDR3 is TGTGCCAGCAAAGGAAGGGTGGCGGGAGCTTTAACCTACAATGAGCAGTTCTTC.